The clone carrying this T cell receptor (beta chain) was found a few times. A library of TCRbeta sequences, prepared with unique molecular identifiers, was generated. In TCRdb, the PCR reads were re-called with MiXCR into one record per CDR3 protein. The data show some 520,000 distinct CDR3 sequences, over 25% seen once. The sample comes from a study of T-cell reconstitution after alpha-beta-depleted transplantation in children. The germline V gene encodes CDR1 SEHNR and CDR2 FQNEAQ (reference sequence). The CDR3 covers 15 residues. V was pared by 1 base and J by 6 bases, with 14 bases between. Specimen: PBMCs from the stem cell graft donor, collected from the stem cell graft. This chain links TRBV7-9 with TRBJ2-3; possible D gene TRBD1, 6 bases. This TCR came from a human donor who donated a stem cell graft to a child with aplastic anemia. The CDR3 loop is CASSLEGQRSDTQYF. The CDR3 bases are TGTGCCAGCAGCTTAGAAGGACAGAGGAGTGATACGCAGTATTTT.